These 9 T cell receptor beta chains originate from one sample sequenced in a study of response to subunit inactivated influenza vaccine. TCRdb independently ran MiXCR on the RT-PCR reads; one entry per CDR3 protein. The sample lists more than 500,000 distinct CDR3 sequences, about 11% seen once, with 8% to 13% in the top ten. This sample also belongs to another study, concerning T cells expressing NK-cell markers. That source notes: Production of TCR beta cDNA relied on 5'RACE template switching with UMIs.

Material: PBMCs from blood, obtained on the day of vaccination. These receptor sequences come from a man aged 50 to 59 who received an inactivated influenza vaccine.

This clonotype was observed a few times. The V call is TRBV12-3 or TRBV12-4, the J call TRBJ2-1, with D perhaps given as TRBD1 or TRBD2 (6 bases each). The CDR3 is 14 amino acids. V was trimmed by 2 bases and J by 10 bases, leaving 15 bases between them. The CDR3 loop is CASSLRQLGGEQFF. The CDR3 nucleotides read TGTGCCAGCAGTTTAAGGCAGCTGGGGGGCGAGCAGTTCTTC.

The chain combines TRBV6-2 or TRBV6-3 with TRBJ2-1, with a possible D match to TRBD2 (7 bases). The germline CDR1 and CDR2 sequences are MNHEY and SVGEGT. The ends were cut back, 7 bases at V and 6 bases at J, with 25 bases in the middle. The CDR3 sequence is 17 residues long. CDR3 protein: CASNTPTLGGPGNEQFF. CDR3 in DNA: TGTGCCAGCAACACCCCGACCTTGGGGGGGCCGGGCAATGAGCAGTTCTTC.

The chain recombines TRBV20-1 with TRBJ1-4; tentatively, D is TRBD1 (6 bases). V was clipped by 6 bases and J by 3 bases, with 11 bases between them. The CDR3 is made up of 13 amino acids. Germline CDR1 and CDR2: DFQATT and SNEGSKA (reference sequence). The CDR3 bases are TGCAGTGCAAACAGGGTATCTAATGAAAAACTGTTTTTT. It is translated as CSANRVSNEKLFF.

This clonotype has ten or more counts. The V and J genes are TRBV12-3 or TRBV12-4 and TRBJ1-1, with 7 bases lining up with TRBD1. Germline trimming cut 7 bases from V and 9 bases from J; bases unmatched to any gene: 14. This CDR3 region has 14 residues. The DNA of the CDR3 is TGTGCCAGCACCCAGAGGCCCGGGACAGAACAAGCTTTCTTT. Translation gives CASTQRPGTEQAFF.

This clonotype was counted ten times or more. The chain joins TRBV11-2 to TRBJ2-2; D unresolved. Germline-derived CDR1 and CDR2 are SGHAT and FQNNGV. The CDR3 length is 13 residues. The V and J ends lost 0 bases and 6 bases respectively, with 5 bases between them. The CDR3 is CASSLDRPGELFF. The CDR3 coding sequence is TGTGCCAGCAGCTTAGATCGCCCCGGGGAGCTGTTTTTT.

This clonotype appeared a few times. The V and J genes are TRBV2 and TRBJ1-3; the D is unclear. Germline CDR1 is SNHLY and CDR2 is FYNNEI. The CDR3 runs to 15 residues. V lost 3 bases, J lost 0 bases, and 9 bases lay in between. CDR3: CASSETFRSGNTIYF. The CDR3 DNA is TGTGCCAGCAGTGAGACTTTTCGCTCTGGAAACACCATATATTTT. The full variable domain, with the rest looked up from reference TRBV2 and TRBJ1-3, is EPEVTQTPSHQVTQMGQEVILRCVPISNHLYFYWYRQILGQKVEFLVSFYNNEISEKSEIFDDQFSVERPDGSNFTLKIRSTKLEDSAMYFCASSETFRSGNTIYFGEGSWLTVV.

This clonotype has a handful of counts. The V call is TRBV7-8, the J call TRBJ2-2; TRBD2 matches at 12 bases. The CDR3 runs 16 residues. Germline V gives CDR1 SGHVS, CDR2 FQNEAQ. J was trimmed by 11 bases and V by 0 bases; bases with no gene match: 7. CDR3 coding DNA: TGTGCCAGCAGCTTAGCGCGCCTAGCGGGGGGGGTCGAGCTGTTTTTT. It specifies CASSLARLAGGVELFF.

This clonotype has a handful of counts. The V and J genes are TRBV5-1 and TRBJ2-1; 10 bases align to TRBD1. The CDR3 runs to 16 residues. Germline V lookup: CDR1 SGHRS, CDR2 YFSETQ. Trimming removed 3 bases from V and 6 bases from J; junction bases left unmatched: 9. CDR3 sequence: CASSSMLWTGGNEQFF. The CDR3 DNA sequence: TGCGCCAGCAGCTCGATGCTGTGGACAGGGGGCAATGAGCAGTTCTTC.

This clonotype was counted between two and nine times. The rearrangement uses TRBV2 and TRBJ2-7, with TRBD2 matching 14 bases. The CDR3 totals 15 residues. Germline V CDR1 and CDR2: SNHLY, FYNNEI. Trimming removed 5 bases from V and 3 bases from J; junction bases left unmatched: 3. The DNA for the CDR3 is TGTGCCAGCAGTAAAGGACTAGCGGGAGGCTACGAGCAGTACTTC. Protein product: CASSKGLAGGYEQYF.